This T cell receptor beta chain was obtained from a study of OX40 agonist ivuxolimab in advanced cancers. V lost 6 bases, J lost 4 bases, and 0 bases stayed unmatched. CDR3 length: 13 residues. Germline CDR1 MNHNS, CDR2 SASEGT. The assay was immunoSEQ multiplex PCR, and TCRdb's table has in-frame clones only and misses some. The sample lists tens of thousands of clones; roughly 80% were seen once. The V call is TRBV6-1, the J call TRBJ2-1; 10 nucleotides line up with TRBD1. The sequencing used CD4+ or CD8+ T cells sorted from blood, collected in a trial of the OX40 agonist ivuxolimab. The sequence derives from an adult with an advanced solid tumor such as melanoma, head and neck, liver or kidney cancer. In DNA form, the CDR3 reads TGTGCCAGCAGGGACAGGGGGTACAATGAGCAGTTCTTC. Translating gives CASRDRGYNEQFF.